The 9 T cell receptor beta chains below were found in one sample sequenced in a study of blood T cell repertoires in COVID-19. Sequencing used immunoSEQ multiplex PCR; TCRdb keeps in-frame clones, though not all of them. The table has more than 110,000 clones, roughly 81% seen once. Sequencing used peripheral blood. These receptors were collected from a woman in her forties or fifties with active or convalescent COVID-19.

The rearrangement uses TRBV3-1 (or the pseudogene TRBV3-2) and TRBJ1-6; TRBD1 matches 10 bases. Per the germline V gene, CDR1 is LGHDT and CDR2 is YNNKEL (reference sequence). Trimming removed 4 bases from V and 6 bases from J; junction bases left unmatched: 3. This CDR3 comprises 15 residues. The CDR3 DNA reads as TGTGCCAGCAGCCGAGGACAGGGGGGTAATTCACCCCTCCACTTT. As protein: CASSRGQGGNSPLHF.

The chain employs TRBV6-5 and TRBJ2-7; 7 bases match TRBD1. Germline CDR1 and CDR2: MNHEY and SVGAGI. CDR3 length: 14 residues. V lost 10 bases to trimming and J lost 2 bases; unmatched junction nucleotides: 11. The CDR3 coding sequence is TGTGCCACCTCGCCCAGGGACAGCGCCTACGAGCAGTACTTC. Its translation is CATSPRDSAYEQYF.

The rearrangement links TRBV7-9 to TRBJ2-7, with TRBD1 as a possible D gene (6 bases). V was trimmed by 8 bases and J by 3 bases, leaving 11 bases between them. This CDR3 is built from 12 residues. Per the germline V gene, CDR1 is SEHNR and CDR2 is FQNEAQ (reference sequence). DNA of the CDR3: TGTGCCAGCCAGGGGCAGGGCTACGAGCAGTACTTC. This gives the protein CASQGQGYEQYF.

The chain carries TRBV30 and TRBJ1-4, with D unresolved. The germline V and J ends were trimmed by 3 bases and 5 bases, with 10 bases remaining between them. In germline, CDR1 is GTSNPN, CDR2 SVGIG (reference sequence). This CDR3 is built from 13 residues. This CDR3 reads CAWRSGGNEKLFF. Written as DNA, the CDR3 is TGTGCCTGGAGATCGGGCGGGAATGAAAAACTGTTTTTT. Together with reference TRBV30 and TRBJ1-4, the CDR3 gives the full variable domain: SQTIHQWPATLVQPVGSPLSLECTVEGTSNPNLYWYRQAAGRGLQLLFYSVGIGQISSEVPQNLSASRPQDRQFILSSKKLLLSDSGFYLCAWRSGGNEKLFFGSGTQLSVL.

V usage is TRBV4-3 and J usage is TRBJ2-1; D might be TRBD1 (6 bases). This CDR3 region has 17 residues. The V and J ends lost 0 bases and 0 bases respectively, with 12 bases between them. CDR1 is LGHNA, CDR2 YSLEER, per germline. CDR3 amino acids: CASSQDTGTFSYNEQFF. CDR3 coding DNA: TGCGCCAGCAGCCAAGATACGGGGACATTCTCCTACAATGAGCAGTTCTTC.

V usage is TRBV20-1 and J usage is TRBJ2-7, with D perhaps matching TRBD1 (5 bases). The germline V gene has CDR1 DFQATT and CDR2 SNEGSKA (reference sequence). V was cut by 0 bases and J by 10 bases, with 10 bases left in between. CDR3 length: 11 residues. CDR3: CSARDSRAQYF. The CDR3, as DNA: TGCAGTGCTAGAGATAGCAGGGCCCAGTACTTC.

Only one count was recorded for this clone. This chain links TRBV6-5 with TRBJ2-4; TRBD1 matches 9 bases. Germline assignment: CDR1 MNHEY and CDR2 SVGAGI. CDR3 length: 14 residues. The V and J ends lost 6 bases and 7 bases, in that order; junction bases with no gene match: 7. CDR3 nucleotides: TGTGCCAGCAGCAGGACAGGGGAGTCGAACATTCAGTACTTC. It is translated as CASSRTGESNIQYF.

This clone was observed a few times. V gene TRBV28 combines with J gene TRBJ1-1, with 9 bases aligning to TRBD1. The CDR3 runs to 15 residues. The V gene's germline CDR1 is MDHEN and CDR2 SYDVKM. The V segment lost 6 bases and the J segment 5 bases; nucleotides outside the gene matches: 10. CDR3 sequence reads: CASRLGGQGGTEAFF. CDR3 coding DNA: TGTGCCAGCAGGCTAGGGGGACAGGGTGGAACTGAAGCTTTCTTT.

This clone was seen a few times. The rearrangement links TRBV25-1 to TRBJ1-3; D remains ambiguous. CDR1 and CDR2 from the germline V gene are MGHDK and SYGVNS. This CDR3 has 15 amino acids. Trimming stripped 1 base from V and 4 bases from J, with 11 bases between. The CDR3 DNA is TGTGCCAGCAGTGAATTAGGAGGGTCCGGAAACACCATATATTTT. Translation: CASSELGGSGNTIYF.